The text below deals with one TCR beta chain. The antigen is not known. A junction end diverges from the germline sequence, so it may reflect a read error. This CDR3 region has 10 residues. Per the germline V gene, CDR1 is SNHLY and CDR2 is FYNNEI. These data are taken from a study of T cells in tuberculosis. Study summary: IGRA-negative adolescents, IGRA-positive adolescents with latent tuberculosis and adults with active tuberculosis formed this South African cohort. Broader study findings: The TCR-beta difference was not significant; alpha differences partly reflected length.

Time point here: new active TB diagnosis, blood taken before or within 7 days of starting treatment. On average approximately 90,000 T cells per donor were immunosequenced. Sequencing used immunoSEQ multiplex PCR; TCRdb keeps in-frame clones, though not all of them. This table holds approximately 22,000 clones, over 75% found once. The V call is TRBV2, the J call TRBJ2-1; maybe TRBD2 (6 bases). This receptor was taken from an adult with tuberculosis. Sequencing used PBMCs, obtained at tuberculosis diagnosis. The CDR3 bases are TGTGCCAGCAGTGAACCGGGGGAGATCTTC. This sequence encodes CASSEPGEIF.